These 12 T cell receptor beta chains share one sample of origin, sequenced in a study of monozygotic twins with inflammatory bowel disease. TCRdb re-called the 5' RACE reads; one entry per CDR3 protein, DNA not given. Its table records 350,000 to 400,000 distinct CDR3 sequences. The sample was blood. The receptor set was obtained from a human donor with ulcerative colitis or Crohn's disease, or a healthy co-twin of an affected twin (not recorded which).

The chain uses TRBV5-1 and TRBJ2-6. Per the germline V gene, CDR1 is SGHRS and CDR2 is YFSETQ. This CDR3 spans 17 amino acids. CDR3 protein: CASSLAFVVSGANVLTF.

The chain uses TRBV21-1 and TRBJ2-3; the D gene TCRdb calls, TRBD1, cannot be checked with no DNA. TRBV21-1 is annotated as a pseudogene. CDR3 length: 16 residues. The CDR3 sequence: CASSKPGQGRTDTQYF.

The genes are TRBV5-5 and TRBJ2-5; TCRdb outputs TRBD1, but without DNA this stays unchecked. CDR3 length: 14 amino acids. Per the germline V gene, CDR1 is SGHKS and CDR2 is YYEKEE (reference sequence). The CDR3 is CASSSPSRQETQYF.

This chain joins TRBV5-1 and TRBJ1-1; TCRdb's assignment of TRBD1 cannot be checked, as there is no DNA. This CDR3 contains 16 residues. CDR1 SGHRS and CDR2 YFSETQ come from the germline V gene. The CDR3: CASSLATGQGGTEAFF.

V usage is TRBV27 and J usage is TRBJ2-1. This CDR3 has 16 residues. Germline CDR1 and CDR2: MNHEY and SMNVEV (reference sequence). CDR3 region: CASSLQVLSSYNEQFF.

The CDR3 spells CASSPPTGTKNIQYF. The V and J genes are TRBV18 and TRBJ2-4; the TCRdb call, TRBD1, lacks DNA for checking. Germline V CDR1 and CDR2: KGHSH, LQKENI. The CDR3 runs 15 residues.

The genes are TRBV12-3 or TRBV12-4 and TRBJ2-7; TCRdb lists TRBD1, though no DNA is available to test this call. The CDR3 is made up of 14 amino acids. The CDR3 is CASSFWGGNYEQYF.

This chain connects TRBV6-2 or TRBV6-3 to TRBJ2-3; the D call of TRBD2 rests on TCRdb alone, since no DNA is present to check it. Germline V gene sequence: CDR1 MNHEY, CDR2 SVGEGT. This CDR3 contains 17 residues. The CDR3 loop is CASSYQASETSTDTQYF.

The V call is TRBV5-1, the J call TRBJ2-7; with no DNA, the TCRdb D assignment of TRBD1 cannot be verified. Per the germline V gene, CDR1 is SGHRS and CDR2 is YFSETQ. The CDR3 consists of 14 residues. The CDR3 reads CASRQQGIDYEQYF.

The chain couples TRBV4-1 to TRBJ2-3; TCRdb designates TRBD1, a call that cannot be tested without DNA. The CDR3 contains 17 residues. Germline values: CDR1 MGHRA, CDR2 YSYEKL. CDR3 region: CASSRYFRDSPTDTQYF.

V gene TRBV5-1 combines with J gene TRBJ1-4. CDR3 size: 14 residues. Germline V gene sequence: CDR1 SGHRS, CDR2 YFSETQ. This chain's CDR3 is CASSLVPAGEKLFF.

This chain links TRBV5-1 with TRBJ2-7; the D gene TCRdb calls, TRBD1, cannot be checked with no DNA. The CDR3 is 16 amino acids. Germline CDR1 reads SGHRS; CDR2 reads YFSETQ. The CDR3 sequence is CASSWTGGVIGDEQYF.